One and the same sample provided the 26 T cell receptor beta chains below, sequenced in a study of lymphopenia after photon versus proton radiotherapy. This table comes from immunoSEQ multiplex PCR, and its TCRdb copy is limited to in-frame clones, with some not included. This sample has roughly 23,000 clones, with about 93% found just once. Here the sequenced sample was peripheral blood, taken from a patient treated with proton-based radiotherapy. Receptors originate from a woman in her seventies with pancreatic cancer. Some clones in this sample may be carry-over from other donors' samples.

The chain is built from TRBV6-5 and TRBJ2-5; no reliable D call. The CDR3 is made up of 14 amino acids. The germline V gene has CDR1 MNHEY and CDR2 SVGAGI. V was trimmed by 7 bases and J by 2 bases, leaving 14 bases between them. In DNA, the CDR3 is TGTGCCAGCACTGAAACAGCCGCTCAAGAGACCCAGTACTTC. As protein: CASTETAAQETQYF.

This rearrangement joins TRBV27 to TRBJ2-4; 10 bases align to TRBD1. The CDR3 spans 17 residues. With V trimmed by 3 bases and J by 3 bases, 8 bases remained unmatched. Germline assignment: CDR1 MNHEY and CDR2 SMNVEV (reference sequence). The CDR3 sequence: CASSFLAGQGSKNIQYF. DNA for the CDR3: TGTGCCAGCAGTTTTTTGGCGGGACAGGGGAGCAAAAACATTCAGTACTTC.

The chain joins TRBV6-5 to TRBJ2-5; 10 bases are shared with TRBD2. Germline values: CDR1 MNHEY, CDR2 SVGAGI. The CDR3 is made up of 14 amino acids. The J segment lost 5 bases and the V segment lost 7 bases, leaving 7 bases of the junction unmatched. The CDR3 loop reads CASKLAGEGETQYF. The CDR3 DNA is TGTGCCAGCAAGCTAGCGGGAGAGGGGGAGACCCAGTACTTC.

The CDR3 protein is CASSPSTGENTGELFF. CDR3 coding DNA: TGTGCCAGCAGCCCCTCGACAGGAGAGAACACCGGGGAGCTGTTTTTT. This chain links TRBV11-3 with TRBJ2-2; D perhaps matches TRBD1 (6 bases). V lost 5 bases and J lost 1, with 14 bases in between. The CDR3 extends over 16 amino acids. The germline V gene encodes CDR1 SGHNT and CDR2 YENEEA. Full variable domain (rest looked up from reference TRBV11-3 and TRBJ2-2): EAGVVQSPRYKIIEKKQPVAFWCNPISGHNTLYWYLQNLGQGPELLIRYENEEAVDDSQLPKDRFSAERLKGVDSTLKIQPAELGDSAVYLCASSPSTGENTGELFFGEGSRLTVL.

For the CDR3, the DNA is TGTGCCAGTAAAGCCCAAAACTCCTACGAGCAGTACTTC. It specifies CASKAQNSYEQYF. The chain has TRBV19 and TRBJ2-7; D unresolved. CDR3 length equals 13 residues. V was trimmed by 7 bases and J by 0 bases, leaving 10 bases between them. Germline values: CDR1 LNHDA, CDR2 SQIVND (reference sequence).

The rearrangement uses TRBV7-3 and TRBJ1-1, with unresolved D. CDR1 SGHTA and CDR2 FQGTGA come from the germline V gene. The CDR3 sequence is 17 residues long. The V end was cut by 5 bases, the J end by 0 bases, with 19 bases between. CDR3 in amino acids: CASSHLQPRAMNTEAFF. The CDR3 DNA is TGTGCCAGCAGCCATCTCCAACCCCGGGCTATGAACACTGAAGCTTTCTTT. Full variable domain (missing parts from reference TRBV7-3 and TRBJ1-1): GAGVSQTPSNKVTEKGKYVELRCDPISGHTALYWYRQSLGQGPEFLIYFQGTGAADDSGLPNDRFFAVRPEGSVSTLKIQRTERGDSAVYLCASSHLQPRAMNTEAFFGQGTRLTVV.

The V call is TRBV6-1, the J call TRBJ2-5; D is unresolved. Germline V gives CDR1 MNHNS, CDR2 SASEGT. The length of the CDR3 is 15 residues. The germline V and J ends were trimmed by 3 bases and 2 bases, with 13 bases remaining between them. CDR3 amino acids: CASSDQAGIQETQYF. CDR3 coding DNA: TGTGCCAGCAGTGATCAGGCCGGAATACAAGAGACCCAGTACTTC.

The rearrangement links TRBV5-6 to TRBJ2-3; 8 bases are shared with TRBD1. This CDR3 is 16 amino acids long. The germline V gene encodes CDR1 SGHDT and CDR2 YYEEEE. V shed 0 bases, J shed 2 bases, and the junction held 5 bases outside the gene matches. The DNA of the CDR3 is TGTGCCAGCAGCTTGGGGACAGGGAGTTACACAGATACGCAGTATTTT. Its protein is CASSLGTGSYTDTQYF.

DNA for the CDR3: TGTGCCAGCTCACCAGGCGGGAAATCCTACGAGCAGTACTTC. Encoded protein: CASSPGGKSYEQYF. The V call is TRBV18, the J call TRBJ2-7; weak D call: TRBD2 (6 bases). The CDR3 sequence is 14 residues long. Germline V gene data show CDR1 as KGHSH and CDR2 as LQKENI. Trimming removed 2 bases at V and 1 base at J, with 9 bases between.

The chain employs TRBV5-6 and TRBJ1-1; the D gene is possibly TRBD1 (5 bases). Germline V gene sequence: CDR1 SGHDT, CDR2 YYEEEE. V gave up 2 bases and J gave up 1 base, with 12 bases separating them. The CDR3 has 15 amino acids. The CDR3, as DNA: TGTGCCAGCAGCTTCCTGACAACAGGGAACACTGAAGCTTTCTTT. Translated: CASSFLTTGNTEAFF.

CDR3 DNA: TGTGCCAGCAGTGTAAACCGGGACAGTTCCTACGAGCAGTACTTC. The encoded protein is CASSVNRDSSYEQYF. The V gene is TRBV28, the J gene TRBJ2-7; 7 nucleotides agree with TRBD1. Trimming cost V 5 bases and J 1 base; bases outside gene matches: 8. Looked up from germline, CDR1 is MDHEN and CDR2 is SYDVKM. The CDR3 loop spans 15 amino acids.

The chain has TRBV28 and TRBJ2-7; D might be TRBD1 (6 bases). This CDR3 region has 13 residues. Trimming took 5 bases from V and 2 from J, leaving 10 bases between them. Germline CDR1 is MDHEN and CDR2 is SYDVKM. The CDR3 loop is CASSPQGTYEQYF. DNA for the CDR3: TGTGCCAGCAGTCCTCAGGGGACCTACGAGCAGTACTTC.

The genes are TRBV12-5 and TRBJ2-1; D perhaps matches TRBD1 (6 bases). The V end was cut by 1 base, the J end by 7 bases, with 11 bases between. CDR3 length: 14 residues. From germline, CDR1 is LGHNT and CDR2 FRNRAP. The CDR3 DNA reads TGTGCTAGTGGTTTGGGTACAGGGTCGAATGAGCAGTTCTTC. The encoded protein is CASGLGTGSNEQFF.

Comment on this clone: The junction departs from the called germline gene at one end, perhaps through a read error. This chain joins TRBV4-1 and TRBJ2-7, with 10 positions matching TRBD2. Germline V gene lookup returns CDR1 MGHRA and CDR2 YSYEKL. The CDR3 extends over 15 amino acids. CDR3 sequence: CASSQAGGNLYEQYF. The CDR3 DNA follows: TGCGCCAGCAGTCAAGCGGGAGGGAACCTCTACGAGCAGTACTTC.

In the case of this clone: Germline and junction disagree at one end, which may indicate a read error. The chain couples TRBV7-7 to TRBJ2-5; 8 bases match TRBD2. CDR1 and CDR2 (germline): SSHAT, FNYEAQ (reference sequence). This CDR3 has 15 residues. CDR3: CASSSVAGGQETQYF. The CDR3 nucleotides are TGTGCTAGCAGCTCAGTTGCGGGGGGACAAGAGACCCAGTACTTC.

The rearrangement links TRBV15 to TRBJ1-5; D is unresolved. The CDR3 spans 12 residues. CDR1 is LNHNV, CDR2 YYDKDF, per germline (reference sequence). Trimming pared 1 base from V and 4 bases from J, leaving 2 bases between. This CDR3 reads CATSRVNQPQHF. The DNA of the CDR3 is TGTGCCACCAGCAGAGTTAATCAGCCCCAGCATTTT.

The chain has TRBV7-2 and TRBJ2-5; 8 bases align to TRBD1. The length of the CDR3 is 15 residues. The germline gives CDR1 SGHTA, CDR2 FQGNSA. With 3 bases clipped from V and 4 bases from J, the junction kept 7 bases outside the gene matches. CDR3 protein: CASSLRTGPGETQYF. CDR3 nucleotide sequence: TGTGCCAGCAGCTTGAGGACAGGGCCGGGAGAGACCCAGTACTTC. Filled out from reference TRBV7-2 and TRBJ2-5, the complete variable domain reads GAGVSQSPSNKVTEKGKDVELRCDPISGHTALYWYRQSLGQGLEFLIYFQGNSAPDKSGLPSDRFSAERTGGSVSTLTIQRTQQEDSAVYLCASSLRTGPGETQYFGPGTRLLVL.

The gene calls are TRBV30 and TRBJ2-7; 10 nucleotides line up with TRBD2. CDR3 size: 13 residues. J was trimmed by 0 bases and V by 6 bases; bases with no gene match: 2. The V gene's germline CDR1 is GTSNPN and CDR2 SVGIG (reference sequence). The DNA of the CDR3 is TGTGCCTGCCGGACTAGCGGCTCCTACGAGCAGTACTTC. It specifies CACRTSGSYEQYF.

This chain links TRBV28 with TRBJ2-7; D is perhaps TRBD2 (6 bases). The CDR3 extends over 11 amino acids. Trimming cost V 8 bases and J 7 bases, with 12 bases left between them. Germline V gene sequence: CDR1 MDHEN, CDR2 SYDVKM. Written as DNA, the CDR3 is TGTGCCAGCCCCCGGGGAGGAGAGCAGTACTTC. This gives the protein CASPRGGEQYF.

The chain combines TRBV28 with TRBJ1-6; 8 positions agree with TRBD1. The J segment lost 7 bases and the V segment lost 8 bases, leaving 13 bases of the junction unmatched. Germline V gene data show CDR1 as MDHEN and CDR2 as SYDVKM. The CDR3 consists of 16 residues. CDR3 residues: CASHGQGSLRNSPLHF. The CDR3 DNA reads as TGTGCCAGCCACGGACAGGGTAGTTTGCGCAATTCACCCCTCCACTTT. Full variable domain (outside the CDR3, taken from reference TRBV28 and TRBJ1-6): DVKVTQSSRYLVKRTGEKVFLECVQDMDHENMFWYRQDPGLGLRLIYFSYDVKMKEKGDIPEGYSVSREKKERFSLILESASTNQTSMYLCASHGQGSLRNSPLHFGNGTRLTVT.

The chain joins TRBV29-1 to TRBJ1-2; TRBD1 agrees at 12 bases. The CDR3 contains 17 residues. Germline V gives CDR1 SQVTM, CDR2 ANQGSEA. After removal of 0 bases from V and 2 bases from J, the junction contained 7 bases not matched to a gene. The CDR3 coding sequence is TGCAGCGTTGAAGATCCGGGACAGGGGGCCTTCAACTATGGCTACACCTTC. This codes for CSVEDPGQGAFNYGYTF.

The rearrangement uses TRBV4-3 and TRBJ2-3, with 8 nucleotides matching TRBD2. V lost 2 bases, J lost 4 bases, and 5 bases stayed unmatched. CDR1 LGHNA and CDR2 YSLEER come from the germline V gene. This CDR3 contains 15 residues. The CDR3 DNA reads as TGCGCCAGCAGCCAAACAGCGGGAGTCCCAGATACGCAGTATTTT. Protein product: CASSQTAGVPDTQYF.

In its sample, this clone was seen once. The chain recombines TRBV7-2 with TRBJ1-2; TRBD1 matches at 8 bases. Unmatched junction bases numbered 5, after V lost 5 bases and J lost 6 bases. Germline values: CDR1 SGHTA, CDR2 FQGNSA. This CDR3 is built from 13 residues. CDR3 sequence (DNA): TGTGCCAGCAGCGTCACAGGGGGTGATGGCTACACCTTC. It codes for CASSVTGGDGYTF.

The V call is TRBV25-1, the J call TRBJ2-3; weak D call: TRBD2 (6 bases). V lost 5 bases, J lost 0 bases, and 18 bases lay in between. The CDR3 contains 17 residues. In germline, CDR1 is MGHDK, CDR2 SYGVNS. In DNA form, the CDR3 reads TGTGCCAGCAGTAGCCAGCGGGCAGCCGCTAGCACAGATACGCAGTATTTT. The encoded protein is CASSSQRAAASTDTQYF.

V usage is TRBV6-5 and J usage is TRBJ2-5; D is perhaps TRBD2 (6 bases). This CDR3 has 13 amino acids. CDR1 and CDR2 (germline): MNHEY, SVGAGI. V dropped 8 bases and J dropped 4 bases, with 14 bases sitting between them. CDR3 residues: CASQKRALETQYF. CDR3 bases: TGTGCCAGCCAGAAGCGGGCTTTAGAGACCCAGTACTTC.

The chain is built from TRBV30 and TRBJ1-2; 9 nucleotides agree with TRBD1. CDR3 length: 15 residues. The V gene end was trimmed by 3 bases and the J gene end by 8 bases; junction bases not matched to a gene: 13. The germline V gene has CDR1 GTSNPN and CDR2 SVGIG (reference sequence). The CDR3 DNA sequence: TGTGCCTGGAGCGCTGGGTCCGGGACAGGGTACGGCTACACCTTC. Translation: CAWSAGSGTGYGYTF.